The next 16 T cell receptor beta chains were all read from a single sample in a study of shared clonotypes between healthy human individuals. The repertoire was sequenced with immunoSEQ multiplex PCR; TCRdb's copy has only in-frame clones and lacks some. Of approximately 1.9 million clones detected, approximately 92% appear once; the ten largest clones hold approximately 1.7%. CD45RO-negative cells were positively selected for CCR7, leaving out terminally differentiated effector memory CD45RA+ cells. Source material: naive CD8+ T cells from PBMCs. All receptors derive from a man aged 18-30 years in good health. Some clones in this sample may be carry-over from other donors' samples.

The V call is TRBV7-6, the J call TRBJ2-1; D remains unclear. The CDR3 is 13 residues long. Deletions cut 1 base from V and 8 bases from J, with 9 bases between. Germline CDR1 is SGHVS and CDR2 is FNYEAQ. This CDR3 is CASSLGRHHEQFF. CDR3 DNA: TGTGCCAGCAGCTTAGGCCGGCATCATGAGCAGTTCTTC.

CDR3 loop: CASSGTGRDTQYF. The DNA of the CDR3 is TGTGCCAGCAGCGGGACTGGGAGGGATACGCAGTATTTT. V usage is TRBV7-9 and J usage is TRBJ2-3; tentatively, D is TRBD2 (6 bases). Trimming removed 5 bases at V and 6 bases at J, with 12 bases between. Germline lookup yields CDR1 SEHNR and CDR2 FQNEAQ (reference sequence). The CDR3 has 13 amino acids. The entire variable domain, with the rest obtained from reference TRBV7-9 and TRBJ2-3, is as follows: DTGVSQNPRHKITKRGQNVTFRCDPISEHNRLYWYRQTLGQGPEFLTYFQNEAQLEKSRLLSDRFSAERPKGSFSTLEIQRTEQGDSAMYLCASSGTGRDTQYFGPGTRLTVL.

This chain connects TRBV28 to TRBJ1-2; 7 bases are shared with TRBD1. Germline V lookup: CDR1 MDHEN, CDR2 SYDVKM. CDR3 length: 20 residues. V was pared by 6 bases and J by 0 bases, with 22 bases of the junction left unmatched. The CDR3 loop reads CASSPRFVTGSHVTNYGYTF. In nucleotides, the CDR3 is TGTGCCAGCAGCCCCCGTTTTGTGACAGGGAGCCATGTTACTAACTATGGCTACACCTTC.

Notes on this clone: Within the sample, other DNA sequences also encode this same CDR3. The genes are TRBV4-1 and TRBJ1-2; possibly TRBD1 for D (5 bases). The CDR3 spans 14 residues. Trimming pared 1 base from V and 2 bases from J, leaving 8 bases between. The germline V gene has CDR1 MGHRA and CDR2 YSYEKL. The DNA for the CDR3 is TGCGCCAGCAGCCAAGTGAGGGGAAACTATGGCTACACCTTC. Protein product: CASSQVRGNYGYTF.

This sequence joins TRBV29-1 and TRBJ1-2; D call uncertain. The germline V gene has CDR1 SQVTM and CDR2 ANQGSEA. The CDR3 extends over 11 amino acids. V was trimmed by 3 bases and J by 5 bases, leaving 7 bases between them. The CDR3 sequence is CSVEGMYGYTF. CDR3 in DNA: TGCAGCGTTGAGGGAATGTATGGCTACACCTTC.

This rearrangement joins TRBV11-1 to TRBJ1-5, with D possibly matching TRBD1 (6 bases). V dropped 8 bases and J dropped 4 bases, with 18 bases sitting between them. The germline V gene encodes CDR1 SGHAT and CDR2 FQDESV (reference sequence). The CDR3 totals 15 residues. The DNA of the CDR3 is TGTGCCAGCGCCCGCTGGACAGTCCCAAATCAGCCCCAGCATTTT. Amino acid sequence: CASARWTVPNQPQHF.

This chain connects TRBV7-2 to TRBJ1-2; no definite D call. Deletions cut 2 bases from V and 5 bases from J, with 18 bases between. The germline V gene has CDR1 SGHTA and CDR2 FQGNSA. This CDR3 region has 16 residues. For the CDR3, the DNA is TGTGCCAGCAGCTTAAGACGCCGGCCCAGTGCATATGGCTACACCTTC. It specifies CASSLRRRPSAYGYTF.

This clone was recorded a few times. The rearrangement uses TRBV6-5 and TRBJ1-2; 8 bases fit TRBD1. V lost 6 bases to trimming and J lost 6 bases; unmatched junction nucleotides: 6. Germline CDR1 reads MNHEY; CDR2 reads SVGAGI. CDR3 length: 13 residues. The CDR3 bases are TGTGCCAGCAGAGAGGACAGGGTCCATGGCTACACCTTC. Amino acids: CASREDRVHGYTF.

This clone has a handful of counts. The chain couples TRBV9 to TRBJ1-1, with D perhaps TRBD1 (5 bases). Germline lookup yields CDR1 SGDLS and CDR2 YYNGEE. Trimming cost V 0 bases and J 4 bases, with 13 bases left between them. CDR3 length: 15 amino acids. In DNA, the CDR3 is TGTGCCAGCAGCGTAGGGGGGAGCGGGAGCACTGAAGCTTTCTTT. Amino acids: CASSVGGSGSTEAFF.

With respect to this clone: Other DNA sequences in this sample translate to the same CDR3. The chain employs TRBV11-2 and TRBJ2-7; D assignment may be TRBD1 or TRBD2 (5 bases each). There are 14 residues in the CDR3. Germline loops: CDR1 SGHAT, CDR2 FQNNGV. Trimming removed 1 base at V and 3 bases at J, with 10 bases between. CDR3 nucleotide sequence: TGTGCCAGCAGCTTAGGCCCGAGGGGCTACGAGCAGTACTTC. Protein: CASSLGPRGYEQYF.

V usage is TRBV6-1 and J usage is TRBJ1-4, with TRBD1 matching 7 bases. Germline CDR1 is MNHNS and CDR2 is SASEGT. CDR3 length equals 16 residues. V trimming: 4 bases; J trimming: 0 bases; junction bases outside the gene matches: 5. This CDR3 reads CASSGGTVATNEKLFF. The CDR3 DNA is TGTGCCAGCAGTGGGGGGACAGTTGCAACTAATGAAAAACTGTTTTTT.

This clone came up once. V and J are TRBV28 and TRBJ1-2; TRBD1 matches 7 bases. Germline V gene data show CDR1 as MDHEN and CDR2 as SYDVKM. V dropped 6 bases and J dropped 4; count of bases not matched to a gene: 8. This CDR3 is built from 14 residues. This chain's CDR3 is CASSQTGDRYGYTF. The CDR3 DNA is TGTGCCAGCAGCCAAACAGGGGACCGCTATGGCTACACCTTC.

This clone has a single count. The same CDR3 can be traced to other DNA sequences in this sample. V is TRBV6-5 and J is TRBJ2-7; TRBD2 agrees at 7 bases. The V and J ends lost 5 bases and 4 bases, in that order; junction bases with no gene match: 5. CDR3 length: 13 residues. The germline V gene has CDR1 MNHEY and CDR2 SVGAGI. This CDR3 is CASSEREGYEQYF. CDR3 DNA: TGTGCCAGCAGTGAGCGGGAAGGGTACGAGCAGTACTTC.

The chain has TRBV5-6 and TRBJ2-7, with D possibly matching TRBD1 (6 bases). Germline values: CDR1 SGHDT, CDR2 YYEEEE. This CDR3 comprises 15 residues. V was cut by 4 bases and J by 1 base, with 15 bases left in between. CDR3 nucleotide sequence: TGTGCCAGCAGCCCCGGACAGCCTAATTCCTACGAGCAGTACTTC. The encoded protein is CASSPGQPNSYEQYF.

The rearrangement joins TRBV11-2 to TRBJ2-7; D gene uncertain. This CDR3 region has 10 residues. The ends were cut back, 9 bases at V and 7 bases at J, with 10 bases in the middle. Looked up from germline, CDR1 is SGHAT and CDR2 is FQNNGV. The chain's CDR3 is CASKNGEQYF. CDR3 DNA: TGTGCCAGTAAAAATGGGGAGCAGTACTTC.

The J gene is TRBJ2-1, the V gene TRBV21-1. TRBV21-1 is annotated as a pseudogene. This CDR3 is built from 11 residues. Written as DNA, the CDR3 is TGTGCCAGCAGCAAAAGTGGGGAGCAGTTCTTC. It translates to CASSKSGEQFF.